This record concerns one TCR beta chain sequence. The CDR3 extends over 15 amino acids. The germline gives CDR1 MNHEY, CDR2 SMNVEV (reference sequence). The V gene lost 4 bases and the J gene lost 4 bases, with 16 bases spanning the gap. Generated by immunoSEQ multiplex PCR, the TCRdb table keeps only in-frame clones and is missing some. Of about 130,000 clones in the sample, approximately 90% were seen once. These data originate in a study of control samples from healthy donors and cancer patients. The chain combines TRBV27 with TRBJ1-1; D is perhaps TRBD1 (5 bases). The receptor was isolated from a woman aged 45-65 years in good health. The sequencing sample was made of blood. Here the CDR3 DNA reads TGTGCCAGCAGTTGGGGCGGGGGGAGCAGCACTGAAGCTTTCTTT. Amino acid sequence: CASSWGGGSSTEAFF.